The 31 T cell receptor beta chains presented below share a single source sample, sequenced in a study of T cells after yellow fever vaccination. TCRdb reanalysed the 5' RACE reads using MiXCR and keeps one entry per CDR3 protein. The table includes around 360,000 distinct CDR3 sequences, roughly 10% detected once. The sample here was PBMCs, taken on the day of the first yellow fever vaccination. The source of these receptors is a man between 18 and 35 years old who received the YFV17D yellow fever vaccine.

This clonotype occurred a few times. CDR3 amino acids: CATNHGGGVVGNEQFF. The CDR3 nucleotides are TGTGCCACTAATCATGGCGGGGGAGTGGTGGGCAATGAGCAGTTCTTC. The J gene is TRBJ2-1, the V gene TRBV19; 7 nucleotides agree with TRBD2. V was pared by 10 bases and J by 6 bases, with 18 bases of the junction left unmatched. The CDR3 length is 16 residues. Per germline, CDR1 LNHDA and CDR2 SQIVND (reference sequence).

This clonotype was detected a few times. The CDR3 nucleotides are TGTGCCAGCAGTTACGCCACAGGGATGGCCCAGCATTTT. Encoded protein: CASSYATGMAQHF. This chain joins TRBV6-5 and TRBJ1-5; possibly TRBD1 for D (6 bases). V was cut by 2 bases and J by 11 bases, with 13 bases left in between. This CDR3 is 13 amino acids long. Germline V gene data show CDR1 as MNHEY and CDR2 as SVGAGI.

This clonotype was found a few times. The genes are TRBV18 and TRBJ1-1; no reliable D call. Germline assignment: CDR1 KGHSH and CDR2 LQKENI. This CDR3 is 13 amino acids long. With 3 bases removed from V and 0 bases from J, the gap between germline ends came to 5 bases. In DNA form, the CDR3 reads TGTGCCAGCTCACCGAAGGTGAACACTGAAGCTTTCTTT. Translated: CASSPKVNTEAFF.

This clonotype was detected only a few times. The rearrangement joins TRBV5-4 to TRBJ2-1; the match to TRBD1 covers 7 bases. Germline V gene sequence: CDR1 SGHNT, CDR2 YYREEE (reference sequence). CDR3 length equals 14 residues. V gave up 4 bases and J gave up 5 bases; unmatched junction bases: 6. The CDR3: CASSDRVNDNEQFF. CDR3 nucleotide sequence: TGTGCCAGCAGCGACAGGGTAAACGACAATGAGCAGTTCTTC.

The table lists this clonotype with many counts. The V gene is TRBV7-2, the J gene TRBJ2-1; possibly TRBD1 or TRBD2 for D (5 bases each). CDR3 length: 13 amino acids. Trimming pared 4 bases from V and 5 bases from J, leaving 9 bases between. Germline CDR1 SGHTA, CDR2 FQGNSA. In DNA, the CDR3 is TGTGCCAGCAGCTGGGGACGGCACAATGAGCAGTTCTTC. Amino acid sequence: CASSWGRHNEQFF. The full variable domain, rest sourced from reference TRBV7-2 and TRBJ2-1, is GAGVSQSPSNKVTEKGKDVELRCDPISGHTALYWYRQSLGQGLEFLIYFQGNSAPDKSGLPSDRFSAERTGGSVSTLTIQRTQQEDSAVYLCASSWGRHNEQFFGPGTRLTVL.

This clonotype was seen many times. The gene calls are TRBV20-1 and TRBJ2-7; TRBD1 matches 7 bases. CDR3 length: 13 residues. Per the germline V gene, CDR1 is DFQATT and CDR2 is SNEGSKA (reference sequence). Germline trimming cut 6 bases from V and 7 bases from J; bases unmatched to any gene: 12. CDR3 coding DNA: TGCAGTGCAAGCCGGACAGGCTTATGGGAGCAGTACGTC. Encoded protein: CSASRTGLWEQYV.

The table lists this clonotype with a few counts. The V and J genes are TRBV4-3 and TRBJ1-1; D unresolved. CDR3 length: 14 residues. Germline CDR1 is LGHNA and CDR2 is YSLEER. V lost 0 bases, J lost 4 bases, and 9 bases lay in between. The CDR3 protein is CASSQEGRATEAFF. CDR3 nucleotide sequence: TGCGCCAGCAGCCAAGAAGGGAGGGCCACTGAAGCTTTCTTT.

This clonotype has more than one count but fewer than ten. V usage is TRBV29-1 and J usage is TRBJ1-2; unclear D gene. Trimming took 7 bases from V and 5 from J, leaving 11 bases between them. The CDR3 contains 11 residues. The germline V gene encodes CDR1 SQVTM and CDR2 ANQGSEA. DNA for the CDR3: TGCAGCGCCTGGTTGGGTTATGGCTACACCTTC. Residues: CSAWLGYGYTF. The full variable domain, its missing parts supplied by reference TRBV29-1 and TRBJ1-2, is SAVISQKPSRDICQRGTSLTIQCQVDSQVTMMFWYRQQPGQSLTLIATANQGSEATYESGFVIDKFPISRPNLTFSTLTVSNMSPEDSSIYLCSAWLGYGYTFGSGTRLTVV.

The V gene is TRBV20-1, the J gene TRBJ2-6; the D is unclear. V lost 6 bases and J lost 10, with 19 bases in between. Germline V gene sequence: CDR1 DFQATT, CDR2 SNEGSKA (reference sequence). This CDR3 is built from 14 residues. This CDR3 reads CSAHGPAQGNVLTF. CDR3 bases: TGCAGTGCCCACGGCCCCGCCCAAGGAAACGTCCTGACTTTC.

The chain joins TRBV20-1 to TRBJ2-3, with unresolved D. Trimming removed 6 bases at V and 4 bases at J, with 11 bases between. Germline V lookup: CDR1 DFQATT, CDR2 SNEGSKA (reference sequence). CDR3 size: 12 residues. CDR3 region: CSARIISDTQYF. CDR3 sequence (DNA): TGCAGTGCCCGAATCATATCAGATACGCAGTATTTT.

The chain uses TRBV29-1 and TRBJ2-2; TRBD1 matches 10 bases. The trim removed 7 bases at V and 4 bases at J, leaving 6 bases unmatched. This CDR3 spans 14 amino acids. The germline CDR1 and CDR2 sequences are SQVTM and ANQGSEA. CDR3 sequence: CSADRGRGTGELFF. In DNA, the CDR3 is TGCAGCGCCGACAGGGGGCGCGGCACCGGGGAGCTGTTTTTT.

This clonotype was detected only a few times. CDR3 region: CASIQGNRANVLTF. The CDR3, as DNA: TGTGCCAGCATTCAGGGAAATAGGGCCAACGTCCTGACTTTC. This chain joins TRBV12-3 or TRBV12-4 and TRBJ2-6, with D perhaps TRBD1 (5 bases). V dropped 7 bases and J dropped 5 bases, with 12 bases sitting between them. The CDR3 is 14 amino acids.

This clonotype has a count of ten or more. V is TRBV12-3 or TRBV12-4 and J is TRBJ2-1; D is possibly TRBD2 (5 bases). The CDR3 contains 14 residues. V was shortened by 3 bases and J by 6 bases, with 12 bases between the two germline ends. CDR3 in amino acids: CASSFSRSGNEQFF. The CDR3 DNA reads as TGTGCCAGCAGTTTTTCTAGGAGCGGCAATGAGCAGTTCTTC.

A few counts support this clonotype. V gene TRBV24-1 combines with J gene TRBJ2-2; D is uncertain. From germline, CDR1 is KGHDR and CDR2 SFDVKD. The V gene lost 5 bases and the J gene lost 6 bases, with 9 bases spanning the gap. The CDR3 consists of 13 residues. The CDR3 region is CATSVGFAGELFF. In DNA form, the CDR3 reads TGTGCCACCAGTGTTGGGTTCGCCGGGGAGCTGTTTTTT.

This clonotype occurred a few times. The chain joins TRBV19 to TRBJ2-7, with 9 positions matching TRBD2. CDR1 is LNHDA, CDR2 SQIVND, per germline (reference sequence). This CDR3 comprises 14 residues. V shed 2 bases and J 3 bases; nucleotides not matched to a gene: 2. The CDR3 bases are TGTGCCAGTAGTATAACAGCGGGGGGCTACGAGCAGTACTTC. Protein product: CASSITAGGYEQYF. The complete variable domain, with remaining parts taken from reference TRBV19 and TRBJ2-7, reads DGGITQSPKYLFRKEGQNVTLSCEQNLNHDAMYWYRQDPGQGLRLIYYSQIVNDFQKGDIAEGYSVSREKKESFPLTVTSAQKNPTAFYLCASSITAGGYEQYFGPGTRLTVT.

V usage is TRBV14 and J usage is TRBJ1-2; D ambiguous. The CDR3 totals 18 residues. Germline V gene lookup returns CDR1 SGHDN and CDR2 FVKESK. The V end lost 0 bases, the J end lost 3 bases, and 20 bases lay between the germline ends. DNA for the CDR3: TGTGCCAGCAGCCAAGATCCATTTAACGTGTGGCCTGACTATGGCTACACCTTC. Translating gives CASSQDPFNVWPDYGYTF.

The V gene is TRBV4-3, the J gene TRBJ2-4, with 8 bases that match TRBD2. Germline V gene data show CDR1 as LGHNA and CDR2 as YSLEER. The CDR3 sequence is 17 residues long. V was pared by 4 bases and J by 8 bases, with 16 bases of the junction left unmatched. CDR3 amino acids: CASSPRRGAPRGDIQYF. In DNA, the CDR3 is TGCGCCAGCAGCCCCCGGCGGGGGGCGCCCCGGGGGGACATTCAGTACTTC.

This clonotype was seen only a few times. The chain recombines TRBV7-9 with TRBJ2-7; D is perhaps TRBD2 (6 bases). The CDR3 length is 14 residues. Germline-derived CDR1 and CDR2 are SEHNR and FQNEAQ (reference sequence). With 4 bases removed from V and 7 bases from J, the gap between germline ends came to 17 bases. The CDR3 region is CASSSPPGGGEQYV. Written as DNA, the CDR3 is TGTGCCAGCAGCTCCCCGCCCGGGGGTGGAGAGCAGTACGTC.

This clonotype has just a few counts. The chain uses TRBV4-1 and TRBJ2-7; D is undetermined. The CDR3 totals 14 residues. Trimming shortened V by 1 base and J by 1 base, and 8 bases separated the two germline ends. The germline V gene has CDR1 MGHRA and CDR2 YSYEKL. CDR3 DNA sequence: TGCGCCAGCAGCCAAGTGGAGTCTTCCTACGAGCAGTACGTC. Translating it yields CASSQVESSYEQYV.

This rearrangement joins TRBV7-3 to TRBJ1-1, with 9 bases lining up with TRBD1. The CDR3 has 13 amino acids. Trimming removed 8 bases from V and 6 bases from J; junction bases left unmatched: 7. Germline CDR1 SGHTA, CDR2 FQGTGA. In DNA form, the CDR3 reads TGTGCCAGCGGACGGACAGGGGCCTCTGAAGCTTTCTTT. Translation: CASGRTGASEAFF.

Points on this clonotype: Just one base apart from a much larger clone, this may be a read error. This chain links TRBV12-3 or TRBV12-4 with TRBJ2-2; perhaps TRBD2 as D (5 bases). Trimming cost V 6 bases and J 2 bases, with 10 bases left between them. The CDR3 extends over 14 amino acids. DNA for the CDR3: TGTGCCAGCAGCCCGGGATATAACACCGGGGAGCTGTTTTTT. Its translation: CASSPGYNTGELFF.

The chain employs TRBV19 and TRBJ1-5; 8 positions agree with TRBD1. Germline V gene data show CDR1 as LNHDA and CDR2 as SQIVND (reference sequence). J lost 6 bases, V lost 6 bases, and 10 bases had no gene match. The CDR3 runs 15 residues. CDR3 in DNA: TGTGCCAGTAGGGGACAGGATTTGGGGTTTCAGCCCCAGCATTTT. This encodes CASRGQDLGFQPQHF.

This clonotype has more than one count but fewer than ten. The chain links TRBV4-1 to TRBJ2-3; D gene uncertain. The CDR3 has 17 amino acids. The V end lost 2 bases, the J end lost 6 bases, and 21 bases lay between the germline ends. Germline V lookup: CDR1 MGHRA, CDR2 YSYEKL. The DNA for the CDR3 is TGCGCCAGCAGCCAAAGACTCATTCCTACTCCCGTGGATACGCAGTATTTT. It specifies CASSQRLIPTPVDTQYF.

This clonotype was counted ten times or more. The CDR3 spells CASSYSARDGYTF. As DNA, the CDR3 is TGTGCCAGCAGTTACAGTGCACGGGATGGCTACACCTTC. V and J are TRBV6-5 and TRBJ1-2; no reliable D call. Germline V gives CDR1 MNHEY, CDR2 SVGAGI. Trimming removed 2 bases at V and 6 bases at J, with 10 bases between. The length of the CDR3 is 13 residues.

This clonotype turned up a few times. The V call is TRBV19, the J call TRBJ2-1; D gene uncertain. The CDR3 extends over 11 amino acids. V lost 4 bases and J lost 10, with 8 bases in between. Germline V gene sequence: CDR1 LNHDA, CDR2 SQIVND (reference sequence). This CDR3 is CASSRLGEQFF. The DNA for the CDR3 is TGTGCCAGTAGTAGACTCGGAGAGCAGTTCTTC.

This clonotype was observed a handful of times. The chain is built from TRBV5-5 and TRBJ1-5, with D tentatively TRBD1 (6 bases). In germline, CDR1 is SGHKS, CDR2 YYEKEE (reference sequence). The CDR3 contains 15 residues. Trimming took 4 bases from V and 7 from J, leaving 18 bases between them. The CDR3 region has the DNA TGTGCCAGCAGCCTAGGGACATCGTTGGGGCAGCCCCAGCATTTT. Protein: CASSLGTSLGQPQHF.

The rearrangement joins TRBV29-1 to TRBJ1-4, with 9 bases that match TRBD1. Trimming removed 7 bases from V and 8 bases from J; junction bases left unmatched: 8. The CDR3 consists of 13 residues. Per germline, CDR1 SQVTM and CDR2 ANQGSEA. The CDR3: CSATGGRDEKLFF. The CDR3 DNA is TGCAGCGCAACAGGGGGCCGGGACGAAAAACTGTTTTTT.

This clonotype was counted ten times or more. The chain links TRBV6-5 to TRBJ2-7, with a weak D call TRBD2 (6 bases). Germline CDR1 and CDR2: MNHEY and SVGAGI. V gave up 6 bases and J gave up 5 bases, with 17 bases separating them. This CDR3 has 14 residues. This chain's CDR3 is CASRPSLASHEQYF. In DNA, the CDR3 is TGTGCCAGCAGACCCTCCCTAGCGAGCCACGAGCAGTACTTC.

The chain combines TRBV12-3 or TRBV12-4 with TRBJ2-5, with TRBD2 identical over 10 bases. The CDR3 spans 16 residues. Trimming at V came to 5 bases and at J to 2 bases, leaving 8 bases not matched to a gene. The CDR3 is CASSIQRGGGQETQYF. The CDR3 bases are TGTGCCAGCAGTATACAGCGGGGGGGGGGACAAGAGACCCAGTACTTC.

V is TRBV5-5 and J is TRBJ2-3, with D tentatively TRBD2 (6 bases). This CDR3 has 14 amino acids. Trimming cost V 0 bases and J 5 bases, with 10 bases left between them. The germline V gene has CDR1 SGHKS and CDR2 YYEKEE (reference sequence). CDR3 sequence (DNA): TGTGCCAGCAGCTTGGAAAGGGAGGTAGATACGCAGTATTTT. Encoded protein: CASSLEREVDTQYF.

This chain joins TRBV27 and TRBJ1-5, with D possibly being TRBD1 (5 bases). The germline V and J ends were trimmed by 2 bases and 7 bases, with 9 bases remaining between them. The germline gives CDR1 MNHEY, CDR2 SMNVEV (reference sequence). The CDR3 loop spans 13 amino acids. The CDR3 sequence: CASSLKTDQPQHF. The DNA of the CDR3 is TGTGCCAGCAGTTTAAAGACAGACCAGCCCCAGCATTTT.